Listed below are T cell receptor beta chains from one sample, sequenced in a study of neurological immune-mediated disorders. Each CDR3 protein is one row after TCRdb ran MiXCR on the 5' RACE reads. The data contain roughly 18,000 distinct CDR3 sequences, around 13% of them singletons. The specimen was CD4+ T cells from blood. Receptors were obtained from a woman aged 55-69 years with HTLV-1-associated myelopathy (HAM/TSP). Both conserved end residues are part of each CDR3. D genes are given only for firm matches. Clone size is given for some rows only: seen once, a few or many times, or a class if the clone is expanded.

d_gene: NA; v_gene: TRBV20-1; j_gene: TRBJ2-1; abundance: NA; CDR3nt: TGCAGTGCTAGAAGGGGGGGACTGGTTGAGCAGTTCTTC; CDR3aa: CSARRGGLVEQFF
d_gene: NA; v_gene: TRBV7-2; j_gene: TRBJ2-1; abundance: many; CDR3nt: TGTGCCAGCAGCTTAATGGCCTACAATGAGCAGTTCTTC; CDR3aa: CASSLMAYNEQFF
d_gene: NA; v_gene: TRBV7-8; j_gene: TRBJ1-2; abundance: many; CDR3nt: TGTGCCAGCAGCAACCCAGGGACTGGCTACACCTTC; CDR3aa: CASSNPGTGYTF
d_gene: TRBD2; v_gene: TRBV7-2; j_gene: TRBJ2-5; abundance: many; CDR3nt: TGTGCCAGCAGCAGGCAGCGGGGGGGCCCAGAGACCCAGTACTTC; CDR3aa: CASSRQRGGPETQYF
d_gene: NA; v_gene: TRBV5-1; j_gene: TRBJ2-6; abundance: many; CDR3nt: TGCGCCAGCAGCTTGTGGGGACGATTCTCTGGGGCCAACGTCCTGACTTTC; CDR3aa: CASSLWGRFSGANVLTF
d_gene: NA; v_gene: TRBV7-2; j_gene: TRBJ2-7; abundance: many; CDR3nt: TGTGCCAGCAGCCCCTCCGGGACAAACTACGAGCAGTACTTC; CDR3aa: CASSPSGTNYEQYF
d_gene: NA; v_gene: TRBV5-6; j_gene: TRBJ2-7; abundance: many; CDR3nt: TGTGCCAGCAGCTTGGGACTCCCAATCTACGAGCAGTACTTC; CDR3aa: CASSLGLPIYEQYF
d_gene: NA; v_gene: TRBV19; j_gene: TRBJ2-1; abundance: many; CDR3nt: TGTGCCAGTAGCCCCGGAGGGCAGAAGGGAAACAATGAGCAGTTCTTC; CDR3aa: CASSPGGQKGNNEQFF
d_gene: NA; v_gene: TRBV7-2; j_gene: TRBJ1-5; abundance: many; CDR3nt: TGTGCCAGCAGCCTCACTAGCAATCAGCCCCAGCATTTT; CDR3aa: CASSLTSNQPQHF
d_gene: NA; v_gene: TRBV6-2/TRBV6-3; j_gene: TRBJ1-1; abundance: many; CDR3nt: TGTGCCAGCACCTACGGACAGAACACTGAAGCTTTCTTT; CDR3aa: CASTYGQNTEAFF